The present T cell receptor beta chain was sequenced within a study of blood T cell repertoires in COVID-19. Study overall: The samples span acute and convalescent COVID-19 from the United States, Italy and Spain.

As handled by the study authors: Estimation of nucleated cell counts was performed using reference gene primer amplification. TCRdb's table, derived via immunoSEQ multiplex PCR, lists solely in-frame clones and lacks some. The D gene and trimming were derived from the DNA, and the V and J assignments and clone size from that table. Altogether fewer than 350,000 clones are present, nearly 90% being singletons, with the ten largest covering just under 1%. Assignment of participants to cohorts was predicated upon participant-reported clinical history. Each recovered donor of Cohort 3 presented with two negative PCRs, clearance, or symptom resolution. Sequenced sample: PBMCs or T cells enriched from blood (not recorded which). The TCR originated in a woman in her 30s who had recovered from COVID-19.

DNA of the CDR3: TGCGCCAGCGGGACAGGTGCCTACGAGCAGTACTTC. The encoded protein is CASGTGAYEQYF. The chain has TRBV5-1 and TRBJ2-7; 8 bases agree with TRBD1. In germline, CDR1 is SGHRS, CDR2 YFSETQ. The CDR3 sequence is 12 residues long. Trimming at V came to 7 bases and at J to 2 bases, leaving 2 bases not matched to a gene.